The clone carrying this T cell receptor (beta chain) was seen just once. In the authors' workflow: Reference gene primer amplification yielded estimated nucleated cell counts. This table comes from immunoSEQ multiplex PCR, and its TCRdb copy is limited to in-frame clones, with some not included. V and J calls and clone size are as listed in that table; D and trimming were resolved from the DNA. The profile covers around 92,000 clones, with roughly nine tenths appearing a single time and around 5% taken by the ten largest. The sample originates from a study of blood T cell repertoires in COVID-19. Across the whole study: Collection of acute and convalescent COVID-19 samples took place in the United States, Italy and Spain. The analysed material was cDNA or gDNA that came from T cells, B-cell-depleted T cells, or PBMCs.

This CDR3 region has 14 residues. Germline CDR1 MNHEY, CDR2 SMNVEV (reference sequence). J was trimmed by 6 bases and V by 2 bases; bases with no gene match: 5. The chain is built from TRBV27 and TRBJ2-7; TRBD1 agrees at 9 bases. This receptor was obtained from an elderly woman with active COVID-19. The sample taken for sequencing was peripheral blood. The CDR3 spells CASSLVGQGSEQYF. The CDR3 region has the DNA TGTGCCAGCAGTTTAGTGGGACAGGGTAGCGAGCAGTACTTC.